The 9 T cell receptor beta chains reported below all come from one sample, sequenced in a study of blood T cell repertoires in COVID-19. The repertoire was sequenced with immunoSEQ multiplex PCR; TCRdb's copy has only in-frame clones and lacks some. The sample has about 400,000 clones; roughly 88% are singletons. Sequencing used peripheral blood. These receptors all come from a woman aged 25 to 39 with active or convalescent COVID-19.

The genes are TRBV6-5 and TRBJ1-5, with 8 bases identical to TRBD1. This CDR3 has 16 residues. The V segment lost 4 bases and the J segment 7 bases; nucleotides outside the gene matches: 12. Germline loops: CDR1 MNHEY, CDR2 SVGAGI. CDR3 in DNA: TGTGCCAGCAGTTCACAGGACTGGACAGGGAGACAGCCCCAGCATTTT. It translates to CASSSQDWTGRQPQHF.

V is TRBV27 and J is TRBJ1-6, with 9 bases matching TRBD1. Unmatched junction bases numbered 5, after V lost 7 bases and J lost 10 bases. The germline V gene encodes CDR1 MNHEY and CDR2 SMNVEV (reference sequence). CDR3 length: 13 residues. The CDR3 nucleotides read TGTGCCAGCAAGGGACAGGGTGGGTCACCCCTCCACTTT. The encoded protein is CASKGQGGSPLHF.

The chain joins TRBV2 to TRBJ1-3, with 7 bases lining up with TRBD1. The CDR3 consists of 14 residues. The V and J ends lost 6 bases and 4 bases, in that order; junction bases with no gene match: 6. Germline CDR1 SNHLY, CDR2 FYNNEI. The CDR3 DNA is TGTGCCAGCAGACGGGACAGAGTAGGAAACACCATATATTTT. Residues: CASRRDRVGNTIYF.

This clone was found a few times. J is TRBJ1-2 and V is TRBV30, with no clear D. Germline values: CDR1 GTSNPN, CDR2 SVGIG (reference sequence). The length of the CDR3 is 12 residues. Trimming left V 3 bases short and J 8 bases short, with 13 bases between. The DNA of the CDR3 is TGTGCCTGGAGGATTCAGAGGGAAGGCTACACCTTC. Translation: CAWRIQREGYTF.

The sample holds one count of this clone. The chain couples TRBV9 to TRBJ2-5; D not certain. The germline CDR1 and CDR2 sequences are SGDLS and YYNGEE. The length of the CDR3 is 13 residues. Deletions cut 3 bases from V and 1 base from J, with 7 bases between. DNA for the CDR3: TGTGCCAGCAGCGGGTATAGCCAAGAGACCCAGTACTTC. It encodes CASSGYSQETQYF. The full variable domain, rest sourced from reference TRBV9 and TRBJ2-5, is DSGVTQTPKHLITATGQRVTLRCSPRSGDLSVYWYQQSLDQGLQFLIQYYNGEERAKGNILERFSAQQFPDLHSELNLSSLELGDSALYFCASSGYSQETQYFGPGTRLLVL.

J is TRBJ1-1 and V is TRBV5-1; perhaps TRBD1 as D (5 bases). The length of the CDR3 is 14 residues. V lost 7 bases and J 5 bases, leaving 18 bases between the germline ends. In germline, CDR1 is SGHRS, CDR2 YFSETQ. CDR3: CASPLKGRGTEAFF. CDR3 bases: TGCGCCAGCCCCCTAAAGGGACGGGGGACTGAAGCTTTCTTT.

The chain has TRBV7-6 and TRBJ2-2; 15 positions match TRBD2. J gave up 0 bases and V 3 bases, and 2 bases lay outside the gene matches. The CDR3 covers 18 residues. The germline V gene encodes CDR1 SGHVS and CDR2 FNYEAQ. CDR3 coding DNA: TGTGCCAGCAGCTTGGGACTAGCGGGGGGTACGAACACCGGGGAGCTGTTTTTT. It specifies CASSLGLAGGTNTGELFF.

The V gene is TRBV2, the J gene TRBJ2-5; the D is unclear. Trimming stripped 3 bases from V and 2 bases from J, with 13 bases between. This CDR3 has 15 residues. Germline lookup yields CDR1 SNHLY and CDR2 FYNNEI. The CDR3 bases are TGTGCCAGCAGTGACTTCGAGGCAGTTCAAGAGACCCAGTACTTC. Translating it yields CASSDFEAVQETQYF.

The chain employs TRBV16 and TRBJ1-1; TRBD1 might be the D (5 bases). V was shortened by 0 bases and J by 0 bases, with 8 bases between the two germline ends. The CDR3 has 15 amino acids. CDR1 is KGHSY and CDR2 is FQNENV in the germline V gene. The CDR3 spells CASSQSPGMNTEAFF. In DNA form, the CDR3 reads TGTGCCAGCAGCCAATCGCCAGGGATGAACACTGAAGCTTTCTTT.